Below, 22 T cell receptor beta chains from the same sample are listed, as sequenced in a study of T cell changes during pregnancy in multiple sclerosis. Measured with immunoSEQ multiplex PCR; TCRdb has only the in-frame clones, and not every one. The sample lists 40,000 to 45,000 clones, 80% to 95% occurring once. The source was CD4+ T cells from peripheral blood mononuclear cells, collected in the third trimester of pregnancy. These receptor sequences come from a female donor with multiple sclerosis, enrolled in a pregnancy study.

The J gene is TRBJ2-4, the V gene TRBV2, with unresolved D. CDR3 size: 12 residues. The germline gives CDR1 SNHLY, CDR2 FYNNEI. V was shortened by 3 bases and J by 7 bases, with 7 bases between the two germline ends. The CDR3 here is CASSDFMNIQYF. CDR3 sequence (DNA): TGTGCCAGCAGTGATTTTATGAACATTCAGTACTTC. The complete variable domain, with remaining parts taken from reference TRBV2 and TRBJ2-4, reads EPEVTQTPSHQVTQMGQEVILRCVPISNHLYFYWYRQILGQKVEFLVSFYNNEISEKSEIFDDQFSVERPDGSNFTLKIRSTKLEDSAMYFCASSDFMNIQYFGAGTRLSVL.

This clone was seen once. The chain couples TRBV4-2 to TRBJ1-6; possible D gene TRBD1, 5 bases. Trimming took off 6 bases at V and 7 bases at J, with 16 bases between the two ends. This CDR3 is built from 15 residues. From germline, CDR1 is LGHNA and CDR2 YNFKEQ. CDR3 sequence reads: CASRGAPGGNSPLHF. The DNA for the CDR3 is TGTGCCAGCAGAGGAGCCCCGGGGGGGAATTCACCCCTCCACTTT.

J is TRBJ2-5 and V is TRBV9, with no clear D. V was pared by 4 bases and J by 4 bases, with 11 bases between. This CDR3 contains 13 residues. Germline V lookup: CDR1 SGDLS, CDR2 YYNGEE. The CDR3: CASSPQRGETQYF. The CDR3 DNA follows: TGTGCCAGCAGCCCCCAGAGAGGAGAGACCCAGTACTTC.

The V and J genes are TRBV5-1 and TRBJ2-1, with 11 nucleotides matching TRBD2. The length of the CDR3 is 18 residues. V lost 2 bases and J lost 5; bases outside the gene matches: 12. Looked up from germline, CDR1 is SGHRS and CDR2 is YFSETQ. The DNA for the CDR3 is TGCGCCAGCAGCTTTGGACCAATGACTAGCGGGATTAACAATGAGCAGTTCTTC. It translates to CASSFGPMTSGINNEQFF.

The CDR3 region is CASSPRTGERSSTEAFF. The CDR3 DNA sequence: TGTGCCAGCAGCCCTAGAACCGGGGAGAGGTCGTCGACTGAAGCTTTCTTT. The J gene is TRBJ1-1, the V gene TRBV4-2; no clear D. Trimming stripped 4 bases from V and 5 bases from J, with 23 bases between. Germline CDR1 reads LGHNA; CDR2 reads YNFKEQ. The CDR3 has 17 residues.

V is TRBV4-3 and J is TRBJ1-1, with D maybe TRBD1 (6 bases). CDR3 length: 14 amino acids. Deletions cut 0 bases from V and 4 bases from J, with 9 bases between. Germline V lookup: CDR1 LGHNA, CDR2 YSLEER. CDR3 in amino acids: CASSQDGRGTEAFF. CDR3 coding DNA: TGCGCCAGCAGCCAAGACGGCAGGGGCACTGAAGCTTTCTTT.

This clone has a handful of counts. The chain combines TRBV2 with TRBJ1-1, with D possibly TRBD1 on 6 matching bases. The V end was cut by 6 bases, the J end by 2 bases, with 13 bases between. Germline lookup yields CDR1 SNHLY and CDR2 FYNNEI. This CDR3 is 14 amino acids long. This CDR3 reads CASRLQGTNTEAFF. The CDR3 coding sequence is TGTGCCAGCAGGCTACAGGGTACTAACACTGAAGCTTTCTTT.

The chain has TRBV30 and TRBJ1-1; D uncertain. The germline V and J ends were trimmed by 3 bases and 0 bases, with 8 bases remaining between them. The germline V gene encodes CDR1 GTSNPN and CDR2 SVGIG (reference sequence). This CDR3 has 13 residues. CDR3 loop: CAWSLNMNTEAFF. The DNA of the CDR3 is TGTGCCTGGAGCCTAAATATGAACACTGAAGCTTTCTTT.

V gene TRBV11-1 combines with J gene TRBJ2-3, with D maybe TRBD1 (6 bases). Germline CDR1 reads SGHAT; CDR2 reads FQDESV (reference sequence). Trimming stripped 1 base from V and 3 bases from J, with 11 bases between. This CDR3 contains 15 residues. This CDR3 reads CASSLGAGVTDTQYF. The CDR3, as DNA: TGTGCCAGCAGCTTAGGAGCAGGGGTAACAGATACGCAGTATTTT.

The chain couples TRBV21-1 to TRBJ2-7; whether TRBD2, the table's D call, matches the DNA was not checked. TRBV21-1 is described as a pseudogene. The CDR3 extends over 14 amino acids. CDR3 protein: CASQHEWGVGEQYF. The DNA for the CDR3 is TGTGCCAGCCAACACGAGTGGGGGGTTGGCGAGCAGTACTTC.

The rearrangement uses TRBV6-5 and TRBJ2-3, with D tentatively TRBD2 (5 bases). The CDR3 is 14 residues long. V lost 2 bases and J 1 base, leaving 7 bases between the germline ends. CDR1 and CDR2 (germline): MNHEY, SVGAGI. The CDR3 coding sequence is TGTGCCAGCAGTTACCGGGAAGGCACAGATACGCAGTATTTT. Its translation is CASSYREGTDTQYF.

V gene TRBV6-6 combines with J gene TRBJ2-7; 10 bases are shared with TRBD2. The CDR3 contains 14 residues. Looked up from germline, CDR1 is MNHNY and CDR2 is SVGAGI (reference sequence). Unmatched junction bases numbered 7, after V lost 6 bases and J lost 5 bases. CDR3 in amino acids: CASSRPGLANEQYF. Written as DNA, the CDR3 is TGTGCCAGCAGCCGCCCGGGACTAGCGAACGAGCAGTACTTC.

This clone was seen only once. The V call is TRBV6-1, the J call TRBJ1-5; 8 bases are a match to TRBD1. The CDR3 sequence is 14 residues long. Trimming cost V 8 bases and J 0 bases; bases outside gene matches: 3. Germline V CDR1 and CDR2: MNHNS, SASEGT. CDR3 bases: TGTGCCAGCGGAGACAGGGGTAGCAATCAGCCCCAGCATTTT. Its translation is CASGDRGSNQPQHF.

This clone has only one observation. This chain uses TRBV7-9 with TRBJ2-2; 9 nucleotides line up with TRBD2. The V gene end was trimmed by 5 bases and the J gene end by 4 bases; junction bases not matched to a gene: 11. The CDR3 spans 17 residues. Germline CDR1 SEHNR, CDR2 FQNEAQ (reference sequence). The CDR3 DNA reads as TGTGCCAGCAGCCCCCAGGGTAGCGGGAGTGTCACCGGGGAGCTGTTTTTT. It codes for CASSPQGSGSVTGELFF. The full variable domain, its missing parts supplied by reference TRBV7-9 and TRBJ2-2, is DTGVSQNPRHKITKRGQNVTFRCDPISEHNRLYWYRQTLGQGPEFLTYFQNEAQLEKSRLLSDRFSAERPKGSFSTLEIQRTEQGDSAMYLCASSPQGSGSVTGELFFGEGSRLTVL.

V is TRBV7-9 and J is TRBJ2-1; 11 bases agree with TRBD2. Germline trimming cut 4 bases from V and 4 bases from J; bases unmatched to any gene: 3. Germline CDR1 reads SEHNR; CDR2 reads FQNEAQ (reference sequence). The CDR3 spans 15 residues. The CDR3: CASSSTSGKYNEQFF. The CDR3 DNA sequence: TGTGCCAGCAGCTCGACTAGCGGGAAGTACAATGAGCAGTTCTTC.

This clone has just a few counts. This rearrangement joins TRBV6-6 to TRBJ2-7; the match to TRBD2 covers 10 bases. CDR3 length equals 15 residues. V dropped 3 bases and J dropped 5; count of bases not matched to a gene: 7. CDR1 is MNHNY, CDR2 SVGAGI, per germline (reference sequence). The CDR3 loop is CASSYQALAGNEQYF. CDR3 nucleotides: TGTGCCAGCAGTTATCAGGCACTAGCGGGAAACGAGCAGTACTTC.

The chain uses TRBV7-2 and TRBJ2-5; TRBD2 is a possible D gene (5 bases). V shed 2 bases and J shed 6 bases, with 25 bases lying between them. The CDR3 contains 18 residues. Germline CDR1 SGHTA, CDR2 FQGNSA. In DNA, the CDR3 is TGTGCCAGCAGCTTAAGCGCCGGGATCTTCTCCGCGAGGAAGACCCAGTACTTC. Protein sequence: CASSLSAGIFSARKTQYF.

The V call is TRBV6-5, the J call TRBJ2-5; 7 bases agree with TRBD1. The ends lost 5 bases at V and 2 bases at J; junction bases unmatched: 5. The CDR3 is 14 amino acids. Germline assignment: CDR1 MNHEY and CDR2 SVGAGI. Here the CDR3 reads CASSLQGIQETQYF. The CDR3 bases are TGTGCCAGCAGTCTACAGGGGATTCAAGAGACCCAGTACTTC.

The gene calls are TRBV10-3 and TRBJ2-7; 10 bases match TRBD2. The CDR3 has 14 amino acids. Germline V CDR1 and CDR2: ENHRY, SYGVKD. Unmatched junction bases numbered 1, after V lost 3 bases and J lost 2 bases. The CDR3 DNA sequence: TGTGCCATCAGTGAAACTAGCGGGACCTACGAGCAGTACTTC. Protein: CAISETSGTYEQYF.

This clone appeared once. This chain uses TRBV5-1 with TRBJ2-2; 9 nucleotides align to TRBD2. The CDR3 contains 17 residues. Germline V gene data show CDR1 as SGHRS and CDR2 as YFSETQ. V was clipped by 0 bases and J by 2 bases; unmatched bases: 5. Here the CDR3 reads CASSLVASGINTGELFF. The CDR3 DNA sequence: TGCGCCAGCAGCTTGGTGGCTAGCGGGATAAACACCGGGGAGCTGTTTTTT.

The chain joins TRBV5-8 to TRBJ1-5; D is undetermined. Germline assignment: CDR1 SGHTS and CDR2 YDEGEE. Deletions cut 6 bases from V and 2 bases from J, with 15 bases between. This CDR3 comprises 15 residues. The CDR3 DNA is TGTGCCAGCACCCAGAGAGGGCTAGGCAATCAGCCCCAGCATTTT. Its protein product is CASTQRGLGNQPQHF.

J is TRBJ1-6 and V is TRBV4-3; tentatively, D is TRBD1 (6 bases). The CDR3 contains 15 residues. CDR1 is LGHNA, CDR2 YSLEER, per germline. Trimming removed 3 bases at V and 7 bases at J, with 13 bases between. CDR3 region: CASSQGPGQNSPLHF. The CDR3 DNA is TGCGCCAGCAGCCAGGGGCCGGGACAAAATTCACCCCTCCACTTT.